This TCR beta chain is from a study of shared clonotypes between healthy human individuals (dated by TCRdb to the early 2020s). General notes on the study: The cohort comprised a couple of women and three men aged 18 to 49 years. Per donor, three plates each were used for CD4 naive and CD4 memory, two for CD8 naive, and one for CD8 memory. To estimate repertoire size and how much clonotype sharing occurs between individuals, the study deeply sequenced the blood TCR repertoires of five healthy adults. To increase sequencing depth and limit assay-specific biases, different laboratories used diverse techniques to prepare libraries and sequence TCR repertoires. Each donor's leukapheresis produced roughly between about 0.9 and 9.5 billion PBMCs. The research as a whole found: Estimated clonotype richness was generally larger for naive than for memory subsets. Sampling was limited to blood, and TCR repertoires in tissue likely differ from TCR repertoires in blood. Rarefaction of sorted-subset datasets indicated incomplete sequencing despite the large sequencing depth. Higher generation probabilities were observed for clonotypes shared by all four sorted-subset donors than for non-shared clonotypes. Pairwise subsampling led to the expectation that sequencing depth would affect the degree of clonotype sharing among donors. When several donors were compared, the shared fraction of clonotypes was around 5% for naive CD4, more than 3% for naive CD8, 2.3% for memory CD4, and around 0.4% for memory CD8. The genetic and exposure-history diversity represented was limited by the small number of donors.

A note on this clone: The antigen it binds to is not known. Base-call qualities are not available, and no considerably larger clone is one nucleotide away.

CD8 naive samples were CD45RO-negative cells positively selected for CCR7, giving a CD45RA+CCR7+ population that excluded TemRA cells. Donors were healthy HIV-negative adults with no recently reported acute infections or vaccinations. Every donor was a Caucasian adult living in Nashville, Tennessee, USA. After blood collection by leukapheresis, PBMCs were isolated using Ficoll-Histopaque density gradient centrifugation and then cryopreserved in the vapor phase of liquid nitrogen. Analytical flow cytometry was used to check the purity and quantity of every magnetically sorted T cell population. Genomic DNA was isolated from each sorted fraction and quantified by UV absorbance on a Nanodrop 2000c. V drops 3 bases and J drops 7 bases, leaving 10 bases in between. The cysteine opens and the phenylalanine closes a CDR3 of 13 amino acids. Only CDR3 DNA remains: 39 bases, in frame from the first base. The germline V gene yields MNHNS for CDR1 and SASEGT for CDR2.

Using the deep immunoSEQ assay, TCR CDR3 regions were amplified from genomic DNA by multiplex PCR. Extracted genomic DNA from each cell subset was spread evenly across all wells of several immunoSEQ 96-well plates, with each plate serving as a replicate. Each replicate PCR for sorted subsets received about 180 ng genomic DNA, equal to tens of thousands of T cell genomes. Purified libraries were measured with a Qubit 3.0 fluorometer, size-checked on a Bioanalyzer 2100, and measured again with the KAPA Library Quantification kit. A separate single-read 150-cycle Illumina NextSeq 550 flow cell was used to sequence each immunoSEQ 96-well plate. On the authors' methods: Because only junctional sequences without quality scores were contained in the immunoSEQ output, filtering matching that applied to full-length reads could not be performed. Sequences were annotated with PyIR, a Python wrapper for IgBLAST v1.9, and V/J genes and CDR3 were assigned using IMGT germline references. Reads were filtered out if the reads had weak V/J assignments (E-value above 1e-6), no CDR3, stop codons, out-of-frame junctions, or ambiguous translated residues. V3J clonotypes were defined as sequences sharing an identical inferred V gene, J gene, and CDR3 amino acid sequence. Percentage overlap between repertoires was computed as shared unique clonotypes divided by the size of the smaller repertoire. Three approaches were used to assess repertoire richness: RTK rarefaction, the Chao1 estimator, and Recon v2.1 estimates of unobserved clonotypes. Generation probabilities for all TCRbeta clonotypes obtained by the gDNA method from a handful of donors were computed using OLGA. Drawn from immuneACCESS, this table holds only the in-frame rearrangements with V and J called that TCRdb kept. Clones are partly lost; checked studies trace under half to an unresolved V gene and leave the rest unexplained. The D gene and trimming were derived from the DNA, and the V and J assignments and clone size from that table. The sample includes around 2,100,000 clones, with roughly 94% observed a single time. Together, the top ten hold less than 1.5% of the sample.

The chain couples TRBV6-1 to TRBJ1-5; TRBD1 could be the D gene, as 5 bases match. This receptor was obtained from a man between 18 and 29 years old in good health. Sequencing was carried out using naive CD8+ T cells sorted from blood. Read against the paper, the sample's cell subset or site label means: CD45RA+CCR7+. CDR3 protein: CASSEIGAQPQHF. The bases are TGTGCCAGCAGTGAGATAGGGGCCCAGCCCCAGCATTTT.